The following is a T cell receptor (beta chain) sequence with its context. This clone's antigen is unknown. One base away there is no much larger clone; base qualities are not given. Peripheral blood CD8+ and CD4+ T cells from healthy donors, Susac syndrome patients and multiple sclerosis patients were profiled by high-throughput TCR beta sequencing. Multiple sclerosis controls were treatment-naive patients with stable or active relapsing-remitting disease fulfilling revised McDonald criteria. Bulk CD8+ and CD4+ T cells were purified magnetically by negative isolation, whereas CD8+ TEMRA cells were enriched by FACS. Blood was drawn into EDTA tubes, processed within 24 hours, and PBMCs were isolated by density gradient centrifugation. PBMCs intended for TCR sequencing were frozen in liquid nitrogen and were later thawed in a 37 degrees C water bath. The sorted or isolated CD4+, CD8+ and CD8+ TEMRA cells had a purity of 90% or higher.

Measured from the cysteine to the phenylalanine, the CDR3 is 14 residues long. The DNA shown is the 42-base CDR3, in frame from base 1. CDR1 is given as LNHDA and CDR2 as SQIVND, both from the germline V gene (reference sequence). The germline ends are 25 bases apart after V is trimmed by 9 bases and J by 11 bases. This record comes from a study of CD8 T cells in Susac syndrome (dated by TCRdb to between 2018 and 2020). Concerning the study at large: The study used repertoire sequencing to test whether antigen drove CD8+ T cell activation and differentiation in Susac syndrome.

The study at large found these results: The study acknowledged that relatively few individuals were included in the TCR sequencing and HLA analysis.

RNA was extracted using the RNeasy kit, and roughly 0.5 to 1 ug of the RNA was reverse transcribed with random hexamers. TCR beta CDR3 regions were amplified with the immunoSEQ multiplex PCR assay covering 54 Vbeta and 13 Jbeta segments. To correct PCR amplification bias, a synthetic template baseline was used for both primer optimization and computational correction. The original methods were these. Reads were annotated to V, D and J genes per IMGT and analyzed with immunoSEQ Analyzer, keeping only productive sequences. Clonality was calculated as one minus the Shannon entropy normalized by log2 of the number of productive unique sequences. For each patient and control, public and private clones were evaluated within the 100 most prevalent clones. Susac-specific clones were defined as absent from healthy and MS cohorts, 1052 published viral clones and other ImmuneACCESS disease sequences. Clones were called with MiXCR by TCRdb after fastp trimmed the public reads at Q25, and only in-frame beta chains were retained. Rows with a matching CDR3 protein are joined into one entry that keeps the most common DNA and genes. TCRdb's processing, not the study's, gives the V and J calls here. This sample lists roughly 120,000 distinct CDR3 sequences; 85% to 95% were detected once. Around 0.085% of the sample is held by the ten biggest clonotypes.

The receptor was derived from a human donor with multiple sclerosis. The chain was built from TRBV19 and TRBJ1-1; no D gene can be assigned with confidence. Sequenced input: CD4+ T cells from PBMCs. CDR3 loop: CASRLAVTTDGAFF. The nucleotides read TGTGCCAGCCGGCTGGCGGTAACGACGGATGGGGCTTTCTTT.